Reported below is one T cell receptor (beta chain). Its antigen is not known. Trimming took 5 bases from V and 7 from J; bases not matched to a gene: 9. This CDR3 spans 14 amino acids. The germline V gene encodes CDR1 GTSNPN and CDR2 SVGIG (reference sequence). Sequencing of TCR beta drew on CD8+ and CD4+ T cells from blood. Both CD4+ and CD8+ T cells were negatively isolated, and TEMRA cells underwent FACS enrichment. Random hexamers primed reverse transcription of roughly 0.5 to 1 ug RNA. Via MiXCR, TCRdb re-called the immunoSEQ multiplex PCR reads, giving one row per CDR3 protein. This table holds approximately 190,000 distinct CDR3 sequences, approximately 95% found once. This sample was taken from a study of CD8 T cells in Susac syndrome. Across the study: Active disease was present in six of the sequenced Susac syndrome patients, whereas under 10 of them were in remission. General observations from the study: CD8+ clonal expansion in Susac peaked in TEMRA cells and active patients.

Sequenced sample: CD8+ T cells from PBMCs. The receptor was isolated from a human donor with Susac syndrome. The genes are TRBV30 and TRBJ1-2; 11 bases map to TRBD1. The chain's CDR3 is CAWATGTGGIGYTF. CDR3 bases: TGTGCCTGGGCTACCGGGACAGGGGGGATTGGCTACACCTTC.